This TCR beta chain originates from a study of T cell responses to AZD1222 COVID-19 vaccine. Only in-frame clones appear in the TCRdb table, and some are missing; sequencing was by immunoSEQ multiplex PCR. The top ten hold around 3.5% of the sample, which has 85,000 to 100,000 clones, roughly 91% seen once. Here the sequenced sample was peripheral blood, taken on day 0 of AZD1222 vaccination. The receptor comes from an adult in good health.

The CDR3 region is CASSPRGQGASPQHF. In DNA, the CDR3 is TGTGCCAGCAGTCCCAGAGGACAGGGAGCTTCGCCCCAGCATTTT. This chain joins TRBV6-2 or TRBV6-3 and TRBJ1-5; 8 nucleotides match TRBD1. The CDR3 sequence is 15 residues long. Looked up from germline, CDR1 is MNHEY and CDR2 is SVGEGT. V was pared by 5 bases and J by 9 bases, with 12 bases of the junction left unmatched.